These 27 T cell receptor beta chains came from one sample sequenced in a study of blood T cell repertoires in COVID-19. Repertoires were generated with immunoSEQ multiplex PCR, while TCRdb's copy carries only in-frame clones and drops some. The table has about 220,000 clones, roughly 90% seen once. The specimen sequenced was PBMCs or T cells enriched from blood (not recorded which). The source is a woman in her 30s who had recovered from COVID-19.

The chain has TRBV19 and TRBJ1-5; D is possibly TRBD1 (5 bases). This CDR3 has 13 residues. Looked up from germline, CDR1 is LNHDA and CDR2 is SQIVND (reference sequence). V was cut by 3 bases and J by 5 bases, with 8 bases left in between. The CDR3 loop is CASSMGRDQPQHF. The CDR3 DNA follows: TGTGCCAGTAGTATGGGCAGGGATCAGCCCCAGCATTTT.

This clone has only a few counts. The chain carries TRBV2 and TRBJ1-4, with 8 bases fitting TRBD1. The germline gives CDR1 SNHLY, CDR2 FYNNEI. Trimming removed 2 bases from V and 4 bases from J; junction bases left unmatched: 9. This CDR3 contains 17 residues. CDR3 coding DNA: TGTGCCAGCAGTGAATCTTATCGACAGGGGATTAATGAAAAACTGTTTTTT. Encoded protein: CASSESYRQGINEKLFF.

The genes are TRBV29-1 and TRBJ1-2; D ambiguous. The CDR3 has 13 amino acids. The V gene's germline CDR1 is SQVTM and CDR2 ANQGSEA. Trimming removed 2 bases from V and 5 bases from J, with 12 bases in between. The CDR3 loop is CSVEQVLYYGYTF. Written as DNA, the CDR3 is TGCAGCGTTGAACAGGTTCTTTATTATGGCTACACCTTC. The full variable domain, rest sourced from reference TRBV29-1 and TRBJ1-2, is SAVISQKPSRDICQRGTSLTIQCQVDSQVTMMFWYRQQPGQSLTLIATANQGSEATYESGFVIDKFPISRPNLTFSTLTVSNMSPEDSSIYLCSVEQVLYYGYTFGSGTRLTVV.

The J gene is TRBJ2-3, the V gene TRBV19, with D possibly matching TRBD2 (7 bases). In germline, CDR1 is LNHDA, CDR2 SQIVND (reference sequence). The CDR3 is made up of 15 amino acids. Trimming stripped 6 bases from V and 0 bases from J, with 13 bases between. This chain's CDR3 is CASRLQGGSTDTQYF. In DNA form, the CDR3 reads TGTGCCAGTAGATTACAGGGAGGGAGCACAGATACGCAGTATTTT.

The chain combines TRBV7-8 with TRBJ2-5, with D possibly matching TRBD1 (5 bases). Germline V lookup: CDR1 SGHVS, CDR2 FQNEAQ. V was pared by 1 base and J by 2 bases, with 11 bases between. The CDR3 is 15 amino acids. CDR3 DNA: TGTGCCAGCAGCTTAGATCGACAGAATCAAGAGACCCAGTACTTC. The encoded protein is CASSLDRQNQETQYF.

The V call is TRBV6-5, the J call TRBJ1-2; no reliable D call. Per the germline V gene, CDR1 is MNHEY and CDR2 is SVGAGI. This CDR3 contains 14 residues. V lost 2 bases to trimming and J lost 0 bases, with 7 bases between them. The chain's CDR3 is CASSYGKANYGYTF. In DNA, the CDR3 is TGTGCCAGCAGTTACGGCAAAGCTAACTATGGCTACACCTTC.

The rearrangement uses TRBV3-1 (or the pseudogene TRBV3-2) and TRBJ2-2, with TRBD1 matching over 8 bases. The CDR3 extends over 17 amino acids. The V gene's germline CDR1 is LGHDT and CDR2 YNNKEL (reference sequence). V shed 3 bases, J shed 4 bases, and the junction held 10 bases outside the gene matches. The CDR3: CASSQAYGQGSTGELFF. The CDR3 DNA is TGTGCCAGCAGCCAGGCTTACGGACAGGGTTCCACCGGGGAGCTGTTTTTT.

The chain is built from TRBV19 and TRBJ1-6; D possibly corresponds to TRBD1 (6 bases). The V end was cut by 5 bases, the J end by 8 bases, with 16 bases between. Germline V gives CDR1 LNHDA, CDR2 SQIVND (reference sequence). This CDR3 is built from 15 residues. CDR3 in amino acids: CASSLQGSKDSPLHF. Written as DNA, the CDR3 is TGTGCCAGTAGTCTACAGGGAAGTAAGGATTCACCCCTCCACTTT.

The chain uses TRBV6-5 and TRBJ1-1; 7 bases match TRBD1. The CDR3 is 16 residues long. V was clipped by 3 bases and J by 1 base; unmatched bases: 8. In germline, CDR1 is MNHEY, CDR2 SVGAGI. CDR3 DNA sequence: TGTGCCAGCAGTTATTGGACAGGTAGGGCGAACACTGAAGCTTTCTTT. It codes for CASSYWTGRANTEAFF.

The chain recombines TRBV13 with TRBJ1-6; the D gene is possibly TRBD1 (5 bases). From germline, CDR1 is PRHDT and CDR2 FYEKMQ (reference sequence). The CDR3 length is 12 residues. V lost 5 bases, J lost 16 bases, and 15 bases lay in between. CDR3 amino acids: CASSPWTRPLHF. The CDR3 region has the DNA TGTGCCAGCAGCCCCTGGACAAGACCACTCCACTTT.

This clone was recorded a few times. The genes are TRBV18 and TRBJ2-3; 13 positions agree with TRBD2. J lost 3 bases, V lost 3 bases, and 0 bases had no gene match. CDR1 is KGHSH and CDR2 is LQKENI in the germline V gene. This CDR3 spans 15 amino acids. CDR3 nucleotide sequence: TGTGCCAGCTCACCGACTAGCGGGGGGACAGATACGCAGTATTTT. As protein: CASSPTSGGTDTQYF.

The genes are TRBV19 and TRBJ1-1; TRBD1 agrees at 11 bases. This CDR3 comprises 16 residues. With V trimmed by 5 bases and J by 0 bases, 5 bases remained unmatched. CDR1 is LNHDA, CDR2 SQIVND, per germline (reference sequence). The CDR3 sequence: CASSLGTGGLNTEAFF. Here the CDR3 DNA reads TGTGCCAGTAGTCTAGGGACAGGGGGGCTGAACACTGAAGCTTTCTTT. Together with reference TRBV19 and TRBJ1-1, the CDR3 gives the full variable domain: DGGITQSPKYLFRKEGQNVTLSCEQNLNHDAMYWYRQDPGQGLRLIYYSQIVNDFQKGDIAEGYSVSREKKESFPLTVTSAQKNPTAFYLCASSLGTGGLNTEAFFGQGTRLTVV.

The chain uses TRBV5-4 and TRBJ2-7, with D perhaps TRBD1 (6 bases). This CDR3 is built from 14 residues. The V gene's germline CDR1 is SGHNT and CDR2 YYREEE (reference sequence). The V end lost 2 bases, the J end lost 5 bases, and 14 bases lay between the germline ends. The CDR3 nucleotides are TGTGCCAGCAGCTTTCGGGACATGAGTGACGAGCAGTACTTC. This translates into CASSFRDMSDEQYF.

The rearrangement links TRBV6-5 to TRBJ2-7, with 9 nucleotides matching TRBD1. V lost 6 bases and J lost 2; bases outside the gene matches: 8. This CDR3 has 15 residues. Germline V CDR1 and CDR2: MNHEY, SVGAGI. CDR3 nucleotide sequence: TGTGCCAGCAGGACCGGGACAGGGTCCCCCTACGAGCAGTACTTC. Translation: CASRTGTGSPYEQYF.

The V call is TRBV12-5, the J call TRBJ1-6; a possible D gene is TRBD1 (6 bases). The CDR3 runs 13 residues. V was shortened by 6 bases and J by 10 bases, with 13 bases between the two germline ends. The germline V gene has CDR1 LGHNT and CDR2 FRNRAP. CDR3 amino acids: CASGFTGISPLHF. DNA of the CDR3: TGTGCTAGTGGCTTCACAGGGATCTCACCCCTCCACTTT.

The DNA of the CDR3 is TGTGCCAGCAGCCAAGTAAGGGGTAAAGGCTACACCTTC. Translating gives CASSQVRGKGYTF. This sequence joins TRBV14 and TRBJ1-2, with D possibly TRBD1 on 5 matching bases. The germline V gene has CDR1 SGHDN and CDR2 FVKESK. CDR3 size: 13 residues. With 1 base removed from V and 8 bases from J, the gap between germline ends came to 11 bases.

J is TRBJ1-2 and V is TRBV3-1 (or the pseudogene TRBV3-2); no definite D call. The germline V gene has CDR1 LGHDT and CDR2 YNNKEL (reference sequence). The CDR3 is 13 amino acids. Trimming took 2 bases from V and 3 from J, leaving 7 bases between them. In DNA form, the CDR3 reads TGTGCCAGCAGCCAAACGGGAGACTATGGCTACACCTTC. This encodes CASSQTGDYGYTF.

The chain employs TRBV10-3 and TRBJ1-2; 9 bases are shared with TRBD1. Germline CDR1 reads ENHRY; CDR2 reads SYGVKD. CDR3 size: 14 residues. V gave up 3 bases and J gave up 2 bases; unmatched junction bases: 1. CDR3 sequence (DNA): TGTGCCATCAGTGAAGGGACAGGGAACTATGGCTACACCTTC. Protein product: CAISEGTGNYGYTF.

CDR3 DNA: TGCGCCAGCAGCCTACAGGGAGTATCGGCTCTCTCTGGAAACACCATATATTTT. This codes for CASSLQGVSALSGNTIYF. The chain carries TRBV5-1 and TRBJ1-3, with a tentative D call TRBD1 (6 bases). The CDR3 runs to 18 residues. The germline V gene encodes CDR1 SGHRS and CDR2 YFSETQ. V gave up 4 bases and J gave up 0 bases, with 20 bases separating them.

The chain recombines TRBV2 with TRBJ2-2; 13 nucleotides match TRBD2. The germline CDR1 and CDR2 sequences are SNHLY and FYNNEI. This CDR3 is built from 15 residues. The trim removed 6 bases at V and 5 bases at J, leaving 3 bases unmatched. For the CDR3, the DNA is TGTGCCAGCAGCGAGGGACTAGCGGGGACCGGGGAGCTGTTTTTT. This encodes CASSEGLAGTGELFF.

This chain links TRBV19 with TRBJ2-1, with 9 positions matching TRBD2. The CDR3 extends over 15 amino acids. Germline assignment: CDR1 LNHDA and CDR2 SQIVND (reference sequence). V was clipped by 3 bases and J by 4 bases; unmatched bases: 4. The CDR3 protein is CASSITSGPYNEQFF. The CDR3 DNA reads TGTGCCAGTAGTATTACTAGCGGGCCGTACAATGAGCAGTTCTTC. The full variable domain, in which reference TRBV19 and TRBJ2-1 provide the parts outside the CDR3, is DGGITQSPKYLFRKEGQNVTLSCEQNLNHDAMYWYRQDPGQGLRLIYYSQIVNDFQKGDIAEGYSVSREKKESFPLTVTSAQKNPTAFYLCASSITSGPYNEQFFGPGTRLTVL.

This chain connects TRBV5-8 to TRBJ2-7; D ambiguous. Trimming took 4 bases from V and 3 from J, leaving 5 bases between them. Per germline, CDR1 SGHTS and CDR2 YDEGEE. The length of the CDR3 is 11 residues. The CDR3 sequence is CASSPVYEQYF. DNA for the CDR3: TGTGCCAGCAGCCCCGTCTACGAGCAGTACTTC.

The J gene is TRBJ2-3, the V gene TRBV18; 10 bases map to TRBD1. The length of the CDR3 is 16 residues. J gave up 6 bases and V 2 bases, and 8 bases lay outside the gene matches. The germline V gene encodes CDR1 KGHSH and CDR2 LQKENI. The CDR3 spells CASSPTRQGAGDTQYF. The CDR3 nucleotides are TGTGCCAGCTCACCAACACGACAGGGGGCAGGGGATACGCAGTATTTT.

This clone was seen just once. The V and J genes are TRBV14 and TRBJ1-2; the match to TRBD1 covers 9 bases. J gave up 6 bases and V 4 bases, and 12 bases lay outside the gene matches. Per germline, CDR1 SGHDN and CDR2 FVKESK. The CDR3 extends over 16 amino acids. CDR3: CASSLGQGYMGDGYTF. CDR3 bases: TGTGCCAGCAGCCTGGGACAGGGATACATGGGAGATGGCTACACCTTC. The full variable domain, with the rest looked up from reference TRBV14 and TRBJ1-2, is EAGVTQFPSHSVIEKGQTVTLRCDPISGHDNLYWYRRVMGKEIKFLLHFVKESKQDESGMPNNRFLAERTGGTYSTLKVQPAELEDSGVYFCASSLGQGYMGDGYTFGSGTRLTVV.

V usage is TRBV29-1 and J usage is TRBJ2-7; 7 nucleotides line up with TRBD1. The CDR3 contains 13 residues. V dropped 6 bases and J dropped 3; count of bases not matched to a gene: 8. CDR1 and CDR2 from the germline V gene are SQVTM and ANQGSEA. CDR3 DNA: TGCAGCGTGCACAGGGGTTTGGGCTACGAGCAGTACTTC. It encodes CSVHRGLGYEQYF.

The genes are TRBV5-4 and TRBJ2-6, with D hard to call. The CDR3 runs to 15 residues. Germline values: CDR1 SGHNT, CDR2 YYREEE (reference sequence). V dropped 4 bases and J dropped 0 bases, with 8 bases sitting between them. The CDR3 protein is CASSEKSSGANVLTF. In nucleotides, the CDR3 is TGTGCCAGCAGCGAAAAGAGCTCTGGGGCCAACGTCCTGACTTTC.

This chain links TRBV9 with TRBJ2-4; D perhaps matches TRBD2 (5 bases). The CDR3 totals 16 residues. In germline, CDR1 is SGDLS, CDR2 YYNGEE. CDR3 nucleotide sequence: TGTGCATACCACAAAGACTGGGGAGTAGCCAAAAACATTCAGTACTTC. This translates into CAYHKDWGVAKNIQYF. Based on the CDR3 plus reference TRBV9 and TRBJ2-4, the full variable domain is DSGVTQTPKHLITATGQRVTLRCSPRSGDLSVYWYQQSLDQGLQFLIQYYNGEERAKGNILERFSAQQFPDLHSELNLSSLELGDSALYFCAYHKDWGVAKNIQYFGAGTRLSVL.